This TCR beta chain comes out of a study of T cell repertoires in cytomegalovirus infection. Background on the study: CMV infection and matching HLA type were both indicated by public TCR beta signatures.

TCRdb re-derived calls from the reads in MiXCR, one entry per CDR3 protein. The table records around 770,000 distinct CDR3 sequences, 25% to 35% of them present only once. Trimming removed 6 bases from V and 4 bases from J; junction bases left unmatched: 4. This CDR3 region has 14 residues. Points from the study as a whole: CMV-specific TCR beta clonotypes restricted by HLA-C were the ones dominating the ex vivo response.

This clonotype was detected many times. Its antigen is undetermined. This clonotype originated in a human donor in good health (CMV status not recorded). Some clones in this sample may be carry-over from other donors' samples. The material was cultured CD8+ T cells from PBMCs, obtained from culture after CMV antigen stimulation. V usage is TRBV12-3 or TRBV12-4 and J usage is TRBJ2-7; 12 nucleotides line up with TRBD1. Here the CDR3 reads CASRPGQGAYEQYF. CDR3 in DNA: TGTGCCAGCAGACCGGGACAGGGGGCTTACGAGCAGTACTTC.